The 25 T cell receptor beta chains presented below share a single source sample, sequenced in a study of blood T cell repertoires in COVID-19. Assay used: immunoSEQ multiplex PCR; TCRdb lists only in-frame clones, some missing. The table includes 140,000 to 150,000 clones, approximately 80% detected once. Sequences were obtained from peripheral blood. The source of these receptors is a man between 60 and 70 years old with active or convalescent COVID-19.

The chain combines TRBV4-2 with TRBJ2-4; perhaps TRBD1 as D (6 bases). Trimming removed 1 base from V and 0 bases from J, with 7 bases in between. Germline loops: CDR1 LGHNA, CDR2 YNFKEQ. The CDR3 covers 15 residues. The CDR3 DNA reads TGTGCCAGCAGCCAAGGGGGGCTAGCCAAAAACATTCAGTACTTC. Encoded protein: CASSQGGLAKNIQYF.

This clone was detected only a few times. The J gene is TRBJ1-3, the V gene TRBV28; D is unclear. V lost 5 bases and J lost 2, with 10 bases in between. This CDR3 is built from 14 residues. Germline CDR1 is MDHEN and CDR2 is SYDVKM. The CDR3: CASSPGGTGNTIYF. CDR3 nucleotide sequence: TGTGCCAGCAGTCCGGGTGGAACTGGAAACACCATATATTTT.

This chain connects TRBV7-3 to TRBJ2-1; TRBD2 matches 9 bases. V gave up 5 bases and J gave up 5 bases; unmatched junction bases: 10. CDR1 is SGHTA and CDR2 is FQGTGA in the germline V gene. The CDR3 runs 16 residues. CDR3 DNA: TGTGCCAGCAGCCCTCAAGGGGGACTAGCCAACAATGAGCAGTTCTTC. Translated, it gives CASSPQGGLANNEQFF.

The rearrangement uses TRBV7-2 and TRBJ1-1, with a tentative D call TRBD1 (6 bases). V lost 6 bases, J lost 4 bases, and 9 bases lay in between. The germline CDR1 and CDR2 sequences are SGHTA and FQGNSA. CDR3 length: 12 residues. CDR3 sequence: CASSTGSTEAFF. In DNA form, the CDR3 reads TGTGCCAGCAGTACAGGGAGCACTGAAGCTTTCTTT.

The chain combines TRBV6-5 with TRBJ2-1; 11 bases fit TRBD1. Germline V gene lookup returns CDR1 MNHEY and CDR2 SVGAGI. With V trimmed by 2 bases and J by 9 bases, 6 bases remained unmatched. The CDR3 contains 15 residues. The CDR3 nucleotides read TGTGCCAGCAGTTACCACGGACAGGGGGCGCGTGAGCAGTTCTTC. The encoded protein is CASSYHGQGAREQFF.

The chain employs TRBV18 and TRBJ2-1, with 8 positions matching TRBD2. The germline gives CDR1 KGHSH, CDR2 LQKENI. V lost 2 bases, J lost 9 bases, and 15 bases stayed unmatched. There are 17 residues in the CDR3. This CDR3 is CASSPESQFRRGGEQFF. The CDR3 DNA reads TGTGCCAGCTCACCAGAGTCCCAGTTCCGTCGGGGGGGTGAGCAGTTCTTC.

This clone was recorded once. The CDR3 DNA reads TGTGCCAGCAGCCTAGAGGGGAGTAGCGGGAGATGGAGTTCCTACAATGAGCAGTTCTTC. Amino acids: CASSLEGSSGRWSSYNEQFF. The gene calls are TRBV13 and TRBJ2-1; 9 bases are a match to TRBD2. Germline V lookup: CDR1 PRHDT, CDR2 FYEKMQ (reference sequence). The CDR3 sequence is 20 residues long. The trim removed 5 bases at V and 1 base at J, leaving 18 bases unmatched. Full variable domain (rest looked up from reference TRBV13 and TRBJ2-1): AAGVIQSPRHLIKEKRETATLKCYPIPRHDTVYWYQQGPGQDPQFLISFYEKMQSDKGSIPDRFSAQQFSDYHSELNMSSLELGDSALYFCASSLEGSSGRWSSYNEQFFGPGTRLTVL.

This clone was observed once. The CDR3 region has the DNA TGCGCCAGCAGCCAAGCGGTAAATCAGCCCCAGCATTTT. It encodes CASSQAVNQPQHF. The chain uses TRBV4-1 and TRBJ1-5; D is undetermined. Trimming stripped 1 base from V and 4 bases from J, with 5 bases between. The CDR3 loop spans 13 amino acids. Germline assignment: CDR1 MGHRA and CDR2 YSYEKL.

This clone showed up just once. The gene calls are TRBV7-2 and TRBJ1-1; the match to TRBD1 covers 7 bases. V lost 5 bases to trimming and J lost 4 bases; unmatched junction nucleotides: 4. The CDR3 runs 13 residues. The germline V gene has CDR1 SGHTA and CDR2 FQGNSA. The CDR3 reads CASSPGGSTEAFF. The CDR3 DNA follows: TGTGCCAGCAGCCCAGGGGGGAGCACTGAAGCTTTCTTT.

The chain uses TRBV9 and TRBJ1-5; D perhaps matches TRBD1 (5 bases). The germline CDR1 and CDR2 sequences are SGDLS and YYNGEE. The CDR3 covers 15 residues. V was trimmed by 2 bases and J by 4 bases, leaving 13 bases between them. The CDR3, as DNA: TGTGCCAGCAGCGTCTCGGGGGGAGGTAATCAGCCCCAGCATTTT. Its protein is CASSVSGGGNQPQHF. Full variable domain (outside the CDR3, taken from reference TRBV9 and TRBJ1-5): DSGVTQTPKHLITATGQRVTLRCSPRSGDLSVYWYQQSLDQGLQFLIQYYNGEERAKGNILERFSAQQFPDLHSELNLSSLELGDSALYFCASSVSGGGNQPQHFGDGTRLSIL.

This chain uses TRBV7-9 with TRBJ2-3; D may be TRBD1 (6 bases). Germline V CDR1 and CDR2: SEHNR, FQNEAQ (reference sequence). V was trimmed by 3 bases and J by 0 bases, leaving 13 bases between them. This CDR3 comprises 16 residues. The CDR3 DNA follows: TGTGCCAGCAGCTTTCTACGGACAGCCAGCACAGATACGCAGTATTTT. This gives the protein CASSFLRTASTDTQYF.

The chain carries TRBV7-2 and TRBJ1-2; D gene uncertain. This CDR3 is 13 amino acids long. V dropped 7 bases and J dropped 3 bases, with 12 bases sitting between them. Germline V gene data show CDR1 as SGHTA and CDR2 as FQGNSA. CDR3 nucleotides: TGTGCCAGCACCCCGACGACTCACTATGGCTACACCTTC. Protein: CASTPTTHYGYTF.

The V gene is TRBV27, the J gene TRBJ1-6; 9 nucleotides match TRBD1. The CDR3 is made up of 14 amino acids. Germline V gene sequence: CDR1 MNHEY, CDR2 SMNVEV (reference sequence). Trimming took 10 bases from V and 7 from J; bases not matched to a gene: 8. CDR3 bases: TGTGCCACTGCGGACAGGGGAATGAATTCACCCCTCCACTTT. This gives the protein CATADRGMNSPLHF.

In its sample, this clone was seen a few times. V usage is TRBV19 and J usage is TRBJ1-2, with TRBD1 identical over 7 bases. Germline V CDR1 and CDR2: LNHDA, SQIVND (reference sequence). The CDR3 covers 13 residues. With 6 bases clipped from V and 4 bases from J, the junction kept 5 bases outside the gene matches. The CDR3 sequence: CASRPGQIYGYTF. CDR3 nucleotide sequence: TGTGCCAGTAGACCGGGACAGATCTATGGCTACACCTTC.

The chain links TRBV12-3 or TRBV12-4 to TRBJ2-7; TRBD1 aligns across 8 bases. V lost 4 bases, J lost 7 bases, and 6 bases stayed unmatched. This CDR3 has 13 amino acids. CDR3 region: CASSYGQGREQYF. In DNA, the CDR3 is TGTGCCAGCAGTTACGGACAGGGACGGGAGCAGTACTTC.

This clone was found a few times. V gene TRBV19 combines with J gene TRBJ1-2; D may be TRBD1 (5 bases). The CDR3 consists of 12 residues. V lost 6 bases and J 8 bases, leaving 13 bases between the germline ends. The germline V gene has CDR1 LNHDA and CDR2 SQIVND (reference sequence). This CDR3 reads CASSTTESGYTF. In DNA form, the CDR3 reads TGTGCCAGTAGCACGACAGAATCCGGCTACACCTTC.

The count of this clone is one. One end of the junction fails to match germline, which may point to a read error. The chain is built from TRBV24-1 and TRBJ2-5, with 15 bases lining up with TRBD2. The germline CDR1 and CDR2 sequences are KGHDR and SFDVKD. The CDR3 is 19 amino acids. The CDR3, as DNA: TGTGCCGCCAGTGACTCCGGACTAGCGGGAGGGCTGAGTGGGGAGACCCAGTACTTC. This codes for CAASDSGLAGGLSGETQYF.

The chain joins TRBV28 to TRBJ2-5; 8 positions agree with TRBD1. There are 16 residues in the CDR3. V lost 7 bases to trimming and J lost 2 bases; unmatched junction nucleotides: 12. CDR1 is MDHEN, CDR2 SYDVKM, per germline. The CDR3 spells CASNSRGDRGQETQYF. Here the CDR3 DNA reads TGTGCCAGCAACTCCAGGGGAGACAGGGGACAAGAGACCCAGTACTTC.

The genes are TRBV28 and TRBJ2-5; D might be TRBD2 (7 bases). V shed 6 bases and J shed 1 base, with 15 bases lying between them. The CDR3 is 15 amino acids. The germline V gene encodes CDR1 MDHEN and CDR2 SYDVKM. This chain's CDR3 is CASSLGGARQETQYF. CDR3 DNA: TGTGCCAGCAGCTTGGGGGGGGCCCGCCAAGAGACCCAGTACTTC. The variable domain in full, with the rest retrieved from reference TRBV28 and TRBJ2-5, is DVKVTQSSRYLVKRTGEKVFLECVQDMDHENMFWYRQDPGLGLRLIYFSYDVKMKEKGDIPEGYSVSREKKERFSLILESASTNQTSMYLCASSLGGARQETQYFGPGTRLLVL.

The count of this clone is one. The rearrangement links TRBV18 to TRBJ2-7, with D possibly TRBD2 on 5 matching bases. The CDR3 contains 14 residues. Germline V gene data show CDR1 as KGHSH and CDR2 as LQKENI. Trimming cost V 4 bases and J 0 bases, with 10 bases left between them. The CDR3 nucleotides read TGTGCCAGCTCACGTGGCGGGCTCTCCTACGAGCAGTACTTC. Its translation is CASSRGGLSYEQYF. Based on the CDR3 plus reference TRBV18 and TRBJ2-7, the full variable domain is NAGVMQNPRHLVRRRGQEARLRCSPMKGHSHVYWYRQLPEEGLKFMVYLQKENIIDESGMPKERFSAEFPKEGPSILRIQQVVRGDSAAYFCASSRGGLSYEQYFGPGTRLTVT.

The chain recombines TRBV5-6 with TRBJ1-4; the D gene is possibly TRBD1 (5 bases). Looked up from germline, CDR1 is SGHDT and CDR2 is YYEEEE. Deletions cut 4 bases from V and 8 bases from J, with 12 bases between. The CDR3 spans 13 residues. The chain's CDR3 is CASSPGQGEKLFF. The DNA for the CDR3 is TGTGCCAGCAGCCCCGGGCAGGGCGAAAAACTGTTTTTT.

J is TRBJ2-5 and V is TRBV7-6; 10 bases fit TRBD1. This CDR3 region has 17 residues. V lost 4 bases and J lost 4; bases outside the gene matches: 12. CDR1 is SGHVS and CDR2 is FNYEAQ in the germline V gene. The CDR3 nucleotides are TGTGCCAGCAGCTCAGGGACAGGGGAGTCGGGGCTAGAGACCCAGTACTTC. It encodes CASSSGTGESGLETQYF.

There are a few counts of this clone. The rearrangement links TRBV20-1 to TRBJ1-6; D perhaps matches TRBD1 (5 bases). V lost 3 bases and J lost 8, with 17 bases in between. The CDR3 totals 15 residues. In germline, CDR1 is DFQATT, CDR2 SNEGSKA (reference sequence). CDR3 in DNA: TGCAGTGCTAGTCCCCTTGGCAGGGAGGATTCACCCCTCCACTTT. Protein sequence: CSASPLGREDSPLHF.

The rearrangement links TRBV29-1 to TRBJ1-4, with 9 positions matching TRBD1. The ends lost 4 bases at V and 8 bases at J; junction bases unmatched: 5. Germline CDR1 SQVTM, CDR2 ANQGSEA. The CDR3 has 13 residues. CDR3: CSVGGTGREKLFF. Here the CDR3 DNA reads TGCAGCGTTGGGGGGACAGGGAGGGAAAAACTGTTTTTT.

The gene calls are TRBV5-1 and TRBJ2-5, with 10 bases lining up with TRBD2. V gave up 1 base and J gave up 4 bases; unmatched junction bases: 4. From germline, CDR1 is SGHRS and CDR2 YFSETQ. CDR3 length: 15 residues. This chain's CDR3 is CASSLSGRAGETQYF. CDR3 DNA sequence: TGCGCCAGCAGCTTGAGCGGGAGGGCTGGAGAGACCCAGTACTTC.